This entry concerns a single T cell receptor beta chain. Its antigen is still unknown. The protocol was immunoSEQ multiplex PCR, while the TCRdb copy is restricted to in-frame clones and leaves out a portion. The sample carries fewer than 110,000 clones, around nine tenths recorded once. The data stem from a study of T cell responses to AZD1222 COVID-19 vaccine. Findings and limits, study-wide: Clonal diversity was possibly underestimated, and white British individuals and females predominated among donors.

Sequencing used peripheral blood, obtained on day 0 of AZD1222 vaccination. The receptor comes from an adult in good health.

The CDR3 loop reads CASSLGTGTPSYGYTF. CDR3 DNA sequence: TGTGCCAGCAGCCTTGGGACAGGGACCCCTAGCTATGGCTACACCTTC. The V and J genes are TRBV4-2 and TRBJ1-2; TRBD1 aligns across 9 bases. The CDR3 totals 16 residues. Trimming took 4 bases from V and 4 from J; bases not matched to a gene: 10. Looked up from germline, CDR1 is LGHNA and CDR2 is YNFKEQ.